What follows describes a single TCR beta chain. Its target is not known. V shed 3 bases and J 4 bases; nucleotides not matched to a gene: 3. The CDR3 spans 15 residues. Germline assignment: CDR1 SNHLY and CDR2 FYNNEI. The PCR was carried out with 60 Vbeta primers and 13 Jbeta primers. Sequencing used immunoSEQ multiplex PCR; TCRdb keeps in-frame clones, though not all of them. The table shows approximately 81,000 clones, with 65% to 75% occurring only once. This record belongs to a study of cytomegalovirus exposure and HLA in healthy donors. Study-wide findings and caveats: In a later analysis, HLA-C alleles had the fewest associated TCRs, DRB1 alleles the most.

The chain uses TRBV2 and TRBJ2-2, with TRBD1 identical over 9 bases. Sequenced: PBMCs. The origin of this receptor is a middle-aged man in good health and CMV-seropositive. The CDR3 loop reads CASSERTGVTGELFF. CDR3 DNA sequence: TGTGCCAGCAGTGAGAGGACAGGGGTCACCGGGGAGCTGTTTTTT.